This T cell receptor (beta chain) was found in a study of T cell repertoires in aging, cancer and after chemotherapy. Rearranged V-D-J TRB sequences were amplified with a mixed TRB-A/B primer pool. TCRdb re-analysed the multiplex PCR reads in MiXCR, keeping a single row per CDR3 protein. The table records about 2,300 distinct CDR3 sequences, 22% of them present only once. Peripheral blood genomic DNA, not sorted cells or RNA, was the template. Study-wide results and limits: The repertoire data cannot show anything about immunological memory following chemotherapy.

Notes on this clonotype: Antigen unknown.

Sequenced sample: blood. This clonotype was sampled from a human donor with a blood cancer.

The DNA of the CDR3 is TGCGCCAGCAGCTCTCAGGGACTCAACACCGGGGAGCTGTTTTTT. Translation gives CASSSQGLNTGELFF. The chain links TRBV5-1 to TRBJ2-2; weak D call: TRBD2 (6 bases). Trimming cost V 3 bases and J 2 bases, with 11 bases left between them. The CDR3 is 15 residues long. Germline V gives CDR1 SGHRS, CDR2 YFSETQ.